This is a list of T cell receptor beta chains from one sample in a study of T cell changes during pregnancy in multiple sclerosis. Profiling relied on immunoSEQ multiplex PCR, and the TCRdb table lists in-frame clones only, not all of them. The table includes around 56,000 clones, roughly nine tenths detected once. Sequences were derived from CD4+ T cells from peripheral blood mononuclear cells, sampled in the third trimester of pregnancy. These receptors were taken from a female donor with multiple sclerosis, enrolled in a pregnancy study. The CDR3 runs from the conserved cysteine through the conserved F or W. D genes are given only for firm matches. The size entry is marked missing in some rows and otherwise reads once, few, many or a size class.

CDR3: CASSPNSQQGGEFTEAFF
DNA: TGTGCCAGCTCACCAAACTCCCAACAGGGGGGAGAGTTCACTGAAGCTTTCTTT
size: NA
V: TRBV18
J: TRBJ1-1
D: TRBD1

CDR3: CASSTGQAILHGELFF
DNA: TGTGCCAGCAGCACCGGACAGGCCATCCTCCACGGGGAGCTGTTTTTT
size: few
V: TRBV5-5
J: TRBJ2-2
D: TRBD1

CDR3: CASSLTVNQPQHF
DNA: TGTGCCAGCAGCTTAACCGTCAATCAGCCCCAGCATTTT
size: NA
V: TRBV7-3
J: TRBJ1-5
D: NA

CDR3: CASSWGQGALGYTF
DNA: TGTGCCAGCAGCTGGGGACAGGGGGCGCTTGGCTACACCTTC
size: few
V: TRBV11-2
J: TRBJ1-2
D: TRBD1

CDR3: CASSQVDGGRGSPLHF
DNA: TGTGCCAGCAGCCAAGTCGACGGGGGTCGAGGTTCACCCCTCCACTTT
size: NA
V: TRBV14
J: TRBJ1-6
D: NA

CDR3: CASSFQEGQETQYF
DNA: TGTGCCAGCAGCTTCCAGGAGGGCCAGGAGACCCAGTACTTC
size: once
V: TRBV7-6
J: TRBJ2-5
D: NA

CDR3: CASSPGVRARSPTGELFF
DNA: TGCGCCAGCAGTCCAGGGGTACGGGCTAGGTCCCCAACCGGGGAGCTGTTTTTT
size: NA
V: TRBV10-1
J: TRBJ2-2
D: NA

CDR3: CASSLDRARTVYGYTF
DNA: TGTGCCAGCAGCTTGGATAGGGCCAGGACAGTGTATGGCTACACCTTC
size: NA
V: TRBV5-5
J: TRBJ1-2
D: NA

CDR3: CASSYLNRQGKIGYTF
DNA: TGTGCCAGCAGTTACCTAAACAGACAGGGGAAGATTGGCTACACCTTC
size: NA
V: TRBV6-5
J: TRBJ1-2
D: TRBD1

CDR3: CASSGAGQETQYF
DNA: TGTGCCAGCAGTGGGGCAGGGCAAGAGACCCAGTACTTC
size: NA
V: TRBV6-1
J: TRBJ2-5
D: NA

CDR3: CASSTGSPGGAEAFF
DNA: TGTGCCAGCAGCACAGGGTCACCGGGAGGAGCTGAAGCTTTCTTT
size: NA
V: TRBV7-9
J: TRBJ1-1
D: NA

CDR3: CASTYHSNQPQHF
DNA: TGTGCCAGCACCTATCATAGCAATCAGCCCCAGCATTTT
size: NA
V: TRBV7-2
J: TRBJ1-5
D: NA

CDR3: CASSPPGGVNYGYTF
DNA: TGCGCCAGCAGTCCACCTGGGGGGGTTAACTATGGCTACACCTTC
size: once
V: TRBV23-1
J: TRBJ1-2
D: NA

CDR3: CASSQGLARETQYF
DNA: TGTGCCAGCAGCCAAGGACTAGCGAGGGAGACCCAGTACTTC
size: NA
V: TRBV4-2
J: TRBJ2-5
D: TRBD2

CDR3: CASSLEDGDEQYF
DNA: TGTGCCAGCAGCTTAGAAGACGGGGACGAGCAGTACTTC
size: NA
V: TRBV7-7
J: TRBJ2-7
D: NA

CDR3: CASSLHRGQLTGELFF
DNA: TGCGCCAGCAGCTTGCACAGAGGGCAACTCACCGGGGAGCTGTTTTTT
size: NA
V: TRBV5-1
J: TRBJ2-2
D: NA

CDR3: CASSYSSGQGTQYF
DNA: TGCGCCAGCAGCTACTCTAGCGGCCAGGGGACCCAGTACTTC
size: NA
V: TRBV5-1
J: TRBJ2-5
D: TRBD2

CDR3: CASSLATGGSLHF
DNA: TGTGCCAGCAGCTTGGCGACCGGGGGATCCCTCCACTTT
size: NA
V: TRBV5-6
J: TRBJ1-6
D: NA

CDR3: CAWSRGGQDEQFF
DNA: TGTGCCTGGAGTCGAGGGGGCCAGGATGAGCAGTTCTTC
size: NA
V: TRBV30
J: TRBJ2-1
D: TRBD1

CDR3: CASSQSGGTGTEAFF
DNA: TGCGCCAGCAGCCAAAGCGGGGGCACGGGCACTGAAGCTTTCTTT
size: NA
V: TRBV5-1
J: TRBJ1-1
D: NA

CDR3: CASSMWDTYSYEQYF
DNA: TGTGCCAGTAGTATGTGGGACACCTACTCCTACGAGCAGTACTTC
size: NA
V: TRBV19
J: TRBJ2-7
D: NA

CDR3: CASSSQGNEQFF
DNA: TGTGCCAGCAGCTCCCAGGGCAATGAGCAGTTCTTC
size: NA
V: TRBV7-3
J: TRBJ2-1
D: NA

CDR3: CASSDSAETQYF
DNA: TGTGCCAGCAGTGACTCCGCGGAGACCCAGTACTTC
size: once
V: TRBV6-4
J: TRBJ2-5
D: NA

CDR3: CASSETPGAFYNEQFF
DNA: TGCGCCAGCAGTGAGACTCCAGGGGCCTTTTACAATGAGCAGTTCTTC
size: NA
V: TRBV10-1
J: TRBJ2-1
D: NA

CDR3: CASSLQGAEEKLFF
DNA: TGTGCCAGCAGCCTACAGGGGGCCGAGGAAAAACTGTTTTTT
size: NA
V: TRBV5-4
J: TRBJ1-4
D: TRBD1

CDR3: CASSQGVETAKTYEQYF
DNA: TGCGCCAGCAGCCAAGGAGTCGAGACAGCCAAAACCTACGAGCAGTACTTC
size: NA
V: TRBV4-1
J: TRBJ2-7
D: NA

CDR3: CALDRGRGKTGELFF
DNA: TGTGCCTTGGACAGGGGAAGGGGAAAAACCGGGGAGCTGTTTTTT
size: NA
V: TRBV6-1
J: TRBJ2-2
D: TRBD1

CDR3: CASGPRVPFTLNTGELFF
DNA: TGTGCCAGCGGCCCGCGGGTTCCGTTCACCTTGAACACCGGGGAGCTGTTTTTT
size: once
V: TRBV6-7
J: TRBJ2-2
D: NA

CDR3: CASSLGTSGETQYF
DNA: TGTGCCAGCAGCTTAGGGACTAGCGGGGAGACCCAGTACTTC
size: NA
V: TRBV7-9
J: TRBJ2-5
D: TRBD2

CDR3: CASSVGLQRLNTEAFF
DNA: TGTGCCAGTAGCGTGGGACTACAGCGCTTGAACACTGAAGCTTTCTTT
size: many
V: TRBV19
J: TRBJ1-1
D: NA

CDR3: CASSPPSVANYGYTF
DNA: TGTGCCAGCTCACCACCATCGGTAGCTAACTATGGCTACACCTTC
size: NA
V: TRBV18
J: TRBJ1-2
D: NA

CDR3: CASSSGSGSGSYEQYF
DNA: TGCGCCAGCAGCTCGGGGTCGGGCAGTGGTTCCTACGAGCAGTACTTC
size: NA
V: TRBV5-1
J: TRBJ2-7
D: NA

CDR3: CASSTPIDRGSNQPQHF
DNA: TGTGCCAGCAGCACTCCTATCGACAGGGGGAGCAATCAGCCCCAGCATTTT
size: NA
V: TRBV28
J: TRBJ1-5
D: TRBD1

CDR3: CASSISLSGNTIYF
DNA: TGTGCCAGTAGTATCAGTCTCTCTGGAAACACCATATATTTT
size: NA
V: TRBV19
J: TRBJ1-3
D: NA

CDR3: CASSPVEAGGYEQYF
DNA: TGTGCCAGCAGCCCTGTTGAAGCGGGAGGGTACGAGCAGTACTTC
size: NA
V: TRBV6-5
J: TRBJ2-7
D: TRBD2

CDR3: CSVARQGNEKLFF
DNA: TGCAGCGTTGCTCGGCAGGGTAATGAAAAACTGTTTTTT
size: NA
V: TRBV29-1
J: TRBJ1-4
D: NA

CDR3: CASSLSLLGVTDTQYF
DNA: TGTGCCAGCAGCCTCTCCCTTCTCGGGGTCACAGATACGCAGTATTTT
size: NA
V: TRBV9
J: TRBJ2-3
D: NA

CDR3: CASSPAESSRITGELFF
DNA: TGTGCCAGCAGCCCCGCTGAGAGTTCGCGGATTACCGGGGAGCTGTTTTTT
size: once
V: TRBV7-2
J: TRBJ2-2
D: NA

CDR3: CAWSVRVQVDYGYTF
DNA: TGTGCCTGGAGTGTACGAGTCCAGGTCGACTATGGCTACACCTTC
size: few
V: TRBV30
J: TRBJ1-2
D: NA

CDR3: CSVRGTGVSNQPQHF
DNA: TGCAGCGTTCGAGGGACAGGGGTGAGCAATCAGCCCCAGCATTTT
size: NA
V: TRBV29-1
J: TRBJ1-5
D: TRBD1

CDR3: CASSFGQNGYGKLFF
DNA: TGTGCCAGCAGTTTCGGACAGAACGGTTACGGGAAACTGTTTTTT
size: NA
V: TRBV5-6
J: TRBJ1-4
D: NA